Listed here is a single TCR beta chain. Antigen unknown. TCRdb passed the reads through MiXCR, listing each CDR3 protein once. Among about 920,000 distinct CDR3 sequences listed, 31% were seen once. This specimen belongs to a study of T cell repertoires in cytomegalovirus infection. Across the study: Recently identified HLA-C-restricted CMV epitopes and well-studied HLA-B-restricted CMV epitopes were used by the study. Matching HLA type, along with CMV infection, was indicated by public TCR beta signatures.

Study outcomes and limitations: Accumulated public TCR beta family frequency recognized individuals carrying CMV together with the relevant HLA. The response measured ex vivo was dominated by TCR beta clonotypes (HLA-C-restricted and CMV-specific).

The source is a human donor in good health (CMV status not recorded). Some clones in this sample may be carry-over from other donors' samples. The sequencing here drew on cultured CD8+ T cells from PBMCs, taken from culture after CMV antigen stimulation.

This CDR3 is CASSQATSPYNEQFF. CDR3 nucleotides: TGCGCCAGCAGCCAAGCGACTTCCCCCTACAATGAGCAGTTCTTC. This chain links TRBV4-1 with TRBJ2-1; D not resolved. V lost 1 base and J 2 bases, leaving 9 bases between the germline ends. The CDR3 has 15 residues. The germline V gene encodes CDR1 MGHRA and CDR2 YSYEKL.